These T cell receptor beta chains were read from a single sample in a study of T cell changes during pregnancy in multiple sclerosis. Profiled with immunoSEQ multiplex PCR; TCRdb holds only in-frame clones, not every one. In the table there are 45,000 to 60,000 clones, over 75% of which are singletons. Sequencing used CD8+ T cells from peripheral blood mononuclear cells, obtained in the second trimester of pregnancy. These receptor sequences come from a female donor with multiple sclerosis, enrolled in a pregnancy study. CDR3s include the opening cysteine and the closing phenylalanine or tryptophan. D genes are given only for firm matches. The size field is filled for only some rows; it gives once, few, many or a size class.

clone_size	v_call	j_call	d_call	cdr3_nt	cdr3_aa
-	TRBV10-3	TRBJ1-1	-	TGTGCCATCAGTGAGTCTTATGGCGGTGAAGCTTTCTTT	CAISESYGGEAFF
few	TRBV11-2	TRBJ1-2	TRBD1	TGTGCCAGCAGCTCCGACAGGGACTATGGCTACACCTTC	CASSSDRDYGYTF
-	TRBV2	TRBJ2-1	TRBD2	TGTGCCAGCAGCACAACAAGGGACTATTCCTACAATGAGCAGTTCTTC	CASSTTRDYSYNEQFF
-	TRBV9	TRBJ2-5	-	TGTGCCAGCAGCGGAACTAGCTTCTCAGAGACCCAGTACTTC	CASSGTSFSETQYF
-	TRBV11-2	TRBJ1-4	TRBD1	TGTGCCAGCAGATCGGACAGGGAAGGCGAAAAACTGTTTTTT	CASRSDREGEKLFF
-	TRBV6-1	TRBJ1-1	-	TGTGCCAGCAGCCGGGGACAAGAGAACACTGAAGCTTTCTTT	CASSRGQENTEAFF
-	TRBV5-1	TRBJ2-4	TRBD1	TGCGCCAGTGAAGAGGGGGCGGGTACGACGGGCATTCAGTACTTC	CASEEGAGTTGIQYF
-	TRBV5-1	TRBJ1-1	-	-	CASSFGEGDTEAFF
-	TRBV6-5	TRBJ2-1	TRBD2	TGTGCCAGCAGCTATCTAGCGGGGGGTTACAATGAGCAGTTCTTC	CASSYLAGGYNEQFF
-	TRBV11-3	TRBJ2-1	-	TGTGCCAGCAGCTACCGCGGCGGCGGAATTAATGAGCAGTTCTTC	CASSYRGGGINEQFF
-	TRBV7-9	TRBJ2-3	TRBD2	TGTGCCAGCAGCTTAAAACTAGCGGACGACACAGATACGCAGTATTTT	CASSLKLADDTDTQYF
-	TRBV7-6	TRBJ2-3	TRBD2	TGTGCCAGCAGCTTATGGGGTCGAGGGAGCGGGGTATCAGATACGCAGTATTTT	CASSLWGRGSGVSDTQYF
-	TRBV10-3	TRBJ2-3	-	TGTGCTGGAGGAGGTGCAGATACGCAGTATTTT	CAGGGADTQYF
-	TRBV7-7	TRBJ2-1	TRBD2	TGTGCTAGCAGCTCCCGCCCTAGCGGGGGGACTAACAATGAGCAGTTCTTC	CASSSRPSGGTNNEQFF
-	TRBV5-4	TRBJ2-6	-	TGTGCCAGCAGGACCGGGACTGCTAGCTCTGGGGCCAACGTCCTGACTTTC	CASRTGTASSGANVLTF
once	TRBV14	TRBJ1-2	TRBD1	TGTGCCAGCAGCCATGGGACAGGGGCTATCTATGGCTACACCTTC	CASSHGTGAIYGYTF
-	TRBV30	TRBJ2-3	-	TGTGCCTGCAGCACGTCAGGGGGCACAGATACGCAGTATTTT	CACSTSGGTDTQYF
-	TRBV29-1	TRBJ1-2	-	TGCAGCGTCCGGACAGCGCGGGGCTACACCTTC	CSVRTARGYTF
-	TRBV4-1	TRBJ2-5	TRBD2	TGCGCCAGCAGCCAATTCCCGGGCGGGGGAGAGACCCAGTACTTC	CASSQFPGGGETQYF
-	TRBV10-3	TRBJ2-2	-	TGTGCCATCAGTGGGATCTCCCGGGGGATTCACGGGGAGCTGTTTTTT	CAISGISRGIHGELFF
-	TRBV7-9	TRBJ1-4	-	TGTGCCAGCAGCTTAGACCGGGAAGAGCCGGAAAAACTGTTTTTT	CASSLDREEPEKLFF
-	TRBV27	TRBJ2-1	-	TGTGCCAGCGGACAGTACAATGAGCAGTTCTTC	CASGQYNEQFF
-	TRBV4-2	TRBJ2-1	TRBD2	TGTGCCAGCAGCCAAGAACCAAGCGGGGGGATATTCAATGAGCAGTTCTTC	CASSQEPSGGIFNEQFF
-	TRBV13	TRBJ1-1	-	TGTGCCAGCAGCCCCCTTGGGGGGGCCACTGAAGCTTTCTTT	CASSPLGGATEAFF
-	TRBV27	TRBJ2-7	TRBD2	TGTGCCAGCAGTCCAACCTCAATGACTAGCGGGGTCTTGGAGCAGTACTTC	CASSPTSMTSGVLEQYF
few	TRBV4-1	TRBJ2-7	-	TGCGCCAGCAGAGGACAAGACTACGAGCAGTACTTC	CASRGQDYEQYF
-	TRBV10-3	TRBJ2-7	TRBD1	TGTGCCATGGACAGGGGGCTATCCTACGAGCAGTACTTC	CAMDRGLSYEQYF
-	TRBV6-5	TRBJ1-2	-	TGTGCCAGCAGTTACGAGCCCGATCGTGGCTACACCTTC	CASSYEPDRGYTF
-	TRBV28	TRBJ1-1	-	TGTGCCAGCACCTGGACACCGGTTATGGGCACTGAAGCTTTCTTT	CASTWTPVMGTEAFF
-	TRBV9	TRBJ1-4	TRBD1	TGTGCCAGCAGCTCTACCGGGACAGGGGATGAAAAACTGTTTTTT	CASSSTGTGDEKLFF
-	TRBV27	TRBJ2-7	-	TGTGCCAGCAGTGCCCAAACAGGGTACGAGCAGTACTTC	CASSAQTGYEQYF
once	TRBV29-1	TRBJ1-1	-	TGCAGCGTTGAGGCGGGGGCAGAAGCTTTCTTT	CSVEAGAEAFF
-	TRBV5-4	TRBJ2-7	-	TGTGCCAGCAGCTCTACCTACGAGCAGTACTTC	CASSSTYEQYF
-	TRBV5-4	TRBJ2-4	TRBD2	TGTGCCAGCAGCCTAGGACTAGCGGGGGGGCCAAAAAACATTCAGTACTTC	CASSLGLAGGPKNIQYF
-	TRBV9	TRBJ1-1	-	TGTGCCAGCAGCGGTAGTAACACTGAAGCTTTCTTT	CASSGSNTEAFF
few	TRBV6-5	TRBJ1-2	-	TGTGCCAGCAGTTACCTGGGGGCGCGCGGCTACACCTTC	CASSYLGARGYTF
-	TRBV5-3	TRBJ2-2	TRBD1	TGTGCCAGAAGCACCGGGACAGGCCCTAACACCGGGGAGCTGTTTTTT	CARSTGTGPNTGELFF
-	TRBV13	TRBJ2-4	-	TGTGCCAGCAGCTCCGCGGCGGAGAACATTCAGTACTTC	CASSSAAENIQYF
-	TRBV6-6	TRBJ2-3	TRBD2	TGTGCCAGCAGTTGGGGGGGAGATACGCAGTATTTT	CASSWGGDTQYF
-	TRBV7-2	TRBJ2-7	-	TGTGCCAGCAGCAAAGGGGTCGGGTCCTACGAGCAGTACTTC	CASSKGVGSYEQYF
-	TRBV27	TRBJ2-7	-	TGTGCCGGCAGTTATGGCGGGAAGGACTCCTACGAGCAGTACTTC	CAGSYGGKDSYEQYF
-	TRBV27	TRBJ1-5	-	TGTGCCAGCAGTTTAAACAGGGCGAATCAGCCCCAGCATTTT	CASSLNRANQPQHF
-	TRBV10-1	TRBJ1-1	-	TGCGCCAGCAGTGAGGATCTGGGAGGGCGGACTGAAGCTTTCTTT	CASSEDLGGRTEAFF
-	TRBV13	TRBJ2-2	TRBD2	TGTGCCAGCAGCTTTTTAACTAGCGGGGGATCCCACACCGGGGAGCTGTTTTTT	CASSFLTSGGSHTGELFF
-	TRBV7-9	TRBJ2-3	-	TGTGCCAGCAGCTCATACAGGGATAACACAGATACGCAGTATTTT	CASSSYRDNTDTQYF
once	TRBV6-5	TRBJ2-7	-	TGTGCCAGCAGTTACTTTCCCACGAGCTCCTACGAGCAGTACTTC	CASSYFPTSSYEQYF
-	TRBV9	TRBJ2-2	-	TGTGCCAGCAGCGCCGATACAGGGGAGGCCGGGGAGCTGTTTTTT	CASSADTGEAGELFF
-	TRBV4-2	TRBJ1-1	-	TGTGCCAGCAGCCAAGAAGGCGGGGGGCCACACACTGAAGCTTTCTTT	CASSQEGGGPHTEAFF